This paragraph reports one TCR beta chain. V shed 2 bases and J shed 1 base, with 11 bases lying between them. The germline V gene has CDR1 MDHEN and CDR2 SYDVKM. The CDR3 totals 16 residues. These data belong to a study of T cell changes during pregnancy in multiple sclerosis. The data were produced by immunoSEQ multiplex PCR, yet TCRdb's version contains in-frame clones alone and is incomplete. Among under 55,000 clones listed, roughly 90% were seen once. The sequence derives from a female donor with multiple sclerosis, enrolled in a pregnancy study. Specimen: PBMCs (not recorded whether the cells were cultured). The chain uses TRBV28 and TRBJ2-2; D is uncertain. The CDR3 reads CASSLGGRKNTGELFF. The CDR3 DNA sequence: TGTGCCAGCAGTTTAGGCGGCAGAAAGAACACCGGGGAGCTGTTTTTT.